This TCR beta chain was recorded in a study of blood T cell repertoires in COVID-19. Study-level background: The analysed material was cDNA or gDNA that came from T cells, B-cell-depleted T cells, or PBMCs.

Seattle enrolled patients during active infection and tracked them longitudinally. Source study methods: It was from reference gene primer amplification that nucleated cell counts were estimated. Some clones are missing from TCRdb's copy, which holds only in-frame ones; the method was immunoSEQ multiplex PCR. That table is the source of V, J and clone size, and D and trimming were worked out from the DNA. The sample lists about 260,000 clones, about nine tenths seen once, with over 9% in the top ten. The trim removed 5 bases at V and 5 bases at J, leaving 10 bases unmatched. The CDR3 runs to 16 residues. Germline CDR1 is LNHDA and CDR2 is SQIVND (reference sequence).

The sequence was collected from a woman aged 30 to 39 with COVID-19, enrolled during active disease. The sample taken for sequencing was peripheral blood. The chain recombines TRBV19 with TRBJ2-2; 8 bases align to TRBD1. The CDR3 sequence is CASSLRQGARTGELFF. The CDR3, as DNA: TGTGCCAGTAGTCTTCGCCAGGGGGCCCGGACCGGGGAGCTGTTTTTT. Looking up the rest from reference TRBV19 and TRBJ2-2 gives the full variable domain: DGGITQSPKYLFRKEGQNVTLSCEQNLNHDAMYWYRQDPGQGLRLIYYSQIVNDFQKGDIAEGYSVSREKKESFPLTVTSAQKNPTAFYLCASSLRQGARTGELFFGEGSRLTVL.